Below, 28 T cell receptor beta chains from the same sample are listed, as sequenced in a study of cytomegalovirus exposure and HLA in healthy donors. In the PCR, 60 Vbeta and 13 Jbeta primers were used. Sequencing was performed with immunoSEQ multiplex PCR; in TCRdb, only in-frame clones are kept and a portion is missing. The sample records 150,000 to 200,000 clones, 10% to 15% being singletons. Sample: PBMCs. These receptors were obtained from a man aged 50 or older in good health and CMV-seropositive.

The chain uses TRBV18 and TRBJ2-1, with D possibly TRBD1 on 6 matching bases. Trimming shortened V by 3 bases and J by 4 bases, and 10 bases separated the two germline ends. CDR1 KGHSH and CDR2 LQKENI come from the germline V gene. This CDR3 has 14 amino acids. The CDR3 DNA follows: TGTGCCAGCTCACCCTTAACAGGGTACAATGAGCAGTTCTTC. Amino acids: CASSPLTGYNEQFF.

This clone was recorded a few times. The chain couples TRBV4-3 to TRBJ2-7; D perhaps matches TRBD1 (6 bases). Trimming took off 11 bases at V and 9 bases at J, with 26 bases between the two ends. The CDR3 loop spans 14 amino acids. The V gene's germline CDR1 is LGHNA and CDR2 YSLEER. As DNA, the CDR3 is TGCGCCCTCAGCCCCTCTCATGGGGGCGACTGGCAGTACTTC. Protein product: CALSPSHGGDWQYF.

This clone was counted only a few times. The chain uses TRBV29-1 and TRBJ2-1; 7 nucleotides line up with TRBD2. The CDR3 is made up of 15 amino acids. The germline V gene encodes CDR1 SQVTM and CDR2 ANQGSEA. Unmatched junction bases numbered 14, after V lost 4 bases and J lost 8 bases. The CDR3: CSVGVRGVLGDEQFF. DNA of the CDR3: TGCAGCGTTGGGGTCCGGGGGGTCCTCGGGGATGAGCAGTTCTTC.

There are a few counts of this clone. The chain is built from TRBV5-4 and TRBJ2-2; maybe TRBD2 (5 bases). V lost 2 bases, J lost 4 bases, and 12 bases lay in between. The CDR3 extends over 15 amino acids. The V gene's germline CDR1 is SGHNT and CDR2 YYREEE (reference sequence). The CDR3 region has the DNA TGTGCCAGCAGCTTTCGTGCGGGCGGCACCGGGGAGCTGTTTTTT. This encodes CASSFRAGGTGELFF.

This clone was counted between two and nine times. The chain links TRBV7-2 to TRBJ2-2, with D perhaps matching TRBD2 (6 bases). CDR1 and CDR2 (germline): SGHTA, FQGNSA. This CDR3 is built from 14 residues. The ends were cut back, 3 bases at V and 5 bases at J, with 10 bases in the middle. As DNA, the CDR3 is TGTGCCAGCAGCTTGGAGAGCGGGACCGGGGAGCTGTTTTTT. This encodes CASSLESGTGELFF. Filled out from reference TRBV7-2 and TRBJ2-2, the complete variable domain reads GAGVSQSPSNKVTEKGKDVELRCDPISGHTALYWYRQSLGQGLEFLIYFQGNSAPDKSGLPSDRFSAERTGGSVSTLTIQRTQQEDSAVYLCASSLESGTGELFFGEGSRLTVL.

With regard to this clone: A read error may produce the germline difference seen at one junction end. The chain uses TRBV19 and TRBJ1-4, with 9 bases fitting TRBD1. The CDR3 runs to 16 residues. Per the germline V gene, CDR1 is LNHDA and CDR2 is SQIVND (reference sequence). The CDR3 DNA reads as TGTGCCAGTAATATAGATTCCGGGACAGGGCATGAAAAACTGTTTTTT. Encoded protein: CASNIDSGTGHEKLFF.

CDR3 loop: CASSPGTSAYNEQFF. DNA for the CDR3: TGCGCCAGCAGCCCCGGGACTAGCGCGTACAATGAGCAGTTCTTC. The V call is TRBV5-1, the J call TRBJ2-1; 10 bases are a match to TRBD2. The CDR3 loop spans 15 amino acids. Germline V lookup: CDR1 SGHRS, CDR2 YFSETQ. V shed 4 bases, J shed 4 bases, and the junction held 5 bases outside the gene matches.

As for this clone: The CDR3 does not end in the conserved phenylalanine or tryptophan, so this is likely a read error. The DNA is left out, because the CDR3 cannot be placed on it with certainty; the CDR3 is given as TCRdb lists it. This chain joins TRBV30 and TRBJ1-5; TRBD1, the D gene given by the table, was not confirmed from the DNA. The CDR3 adds up to 16 amino acids, both ends counted. CDR1 and CDR2 (germline): GTSNPN, SVGIG (reference sequence). The chain's CDR3 is CAWSVGQGNGNQPKHL.

The chain combines TRBV5-1 with TRBJ1-2; 7 bases map to TRBD1. The CDR3 extends over 14 amino acids. Per germline, CDR1 SGHRS and CDR2 YFSETQ. The trim removed 4 bases at V and 2 bases at J, leaving 5 bases unmatched. CDR3: CASSPWTGNYGYTF. CDR3 DNA: TGCGCCAGCAGCCCGTGGACAGGCAACTATGGCTACACCTTC.

The rearrangement links TRBV2 to TRBJ2-3, with 10 bases identical to TRBD2. The CDR3 is made up of 16 amino acids. With V trimmed by 6 bases and J by 3 bases, 9 bases remained unmatched. In germline, CDR1 is SNHLY, CDR2 FYNNEI. The CDR3 spells CASSGGPSGGTDTQYF. The DNA of the CDR3 is TGTGCCAGCAGCGGGGGGCCTAGCGGGGGAACAGATACGCAGTATTTT.

This chain links TRBV30 with TRBJ1-6; 7 bases align to TRBD1. The CDR3 loop spans 11 amino acids. Looked up from germline, CDR1 is GTSNPN and CDR2 is SVGIG (reference sequence). The V gene end was trimmed by 5 bases and the J gene end by 9 bases; junction bases not matched to a gene: 1. The CDR3 nucleotides read TGTGCCTGGGGGGACAGTTCACCCCTCCACTTT. Translation gives CAWGDSSPLHF.

This clone was seen a few times. The chain joins TRBV29-1 to TRBJ1-1, with 8 bases fitting TRBD1. CDR1 is SQVTM, CDR2 ANQGSEA, per germline. The CDR3 sequence is 13 residues long. Unmatched junction bases numbered 2, after V lost 5 bases and J lost 0 bases. The CDR3 nucleotides are TGCAGCGTTTGGACAGGGTTGAACACTGAAGCTTTCTTT. This sequence encodes CSVWTGLNTEAFF.

The chain couples TRBV4-2 to TRBJ2-7; 7 nucleotides match TRBD1. Trimming took 1 base from V and 3 from J; bases not matched to a gene: 6. Germline V gene data show CDR1 as LGHNA and CDR2 as YNFKEQ. The CDR3 is 15 amino acids. DNA for the CDR3: TGTGCCAGCAGCCAAGGGGGGACAGTGATCTACGAGCAGTACTTC. Protein sequence: CASSQGGTVIYEQYF.

The rearrangement links TRBV29-1 to TRBJ1-2; D uncertain. Germline CDR1 SQVTM, CDR2 ANQGSEA. The CDR3 sequence is 14 residues long. Deletions cut 2 bases from V and 0 bases from J, with 10 bases between. As DNA, the CDR3 is TGCAGCGTTGAAACCTTACCGGCTAACTATGGCTACACCTTC. It is translated as CSVETLPANYGYTF.

The CDR3, as DNA: TGCGCCAGCAGCCAAGATCTGAGTTCACCCCTCCACTTT. Its translation is CASSQDLSSPLHF. This chain connects TRBV4-3 to TRBJ1-6, with D uncertain. Germline CDR1 is LGHNA and CDR2 is YSLEER. Trimming took off 0 bases at V and 9 bases at J, with 6 bases between the two ends. CDR3 length: 13 amino acids.

There are a few counts of this clone. The chain recombines TRBV30 with TRBJ2-7; maybe TRBD2 (5 bases). Germline CDR1 and CDR2: GTSNPN and SVGIG (reference sequence). The V end was cut by 5 bases, the J end by 1 base, with 9 bases between. The CDR3 is made up of 12 amino acids. The DNA for the CDR3 is TGTGCCTGGGGAAGAGGGTCCTACGAGCAGTACTTC. It is translated as CAWGRGSYEQYF.

The chain links TRBV7-6 to TRBJ1-3; D gene uncertain. Trimming removed 2 bases at V and 0 bases at J, with 8 bases between. Germline assignment: CDR1 SGHVS and CDR2 FNYEAQ. The CDR3 runs to 15 residues. The CDR3 here is CASSLNPGSGNTIYF. CDR3 coding DNA: TGTGCCAGCAGCTTAAATCCAGGCTCTGGAAACACCATATATTTT.

The V and J genes are TRBV6-5 and TRBJ1-1, with TRBD1 as a possible D gene (5 bases). Germline loops: CDR1 MNHEY, CDR2 SVGAGI. The CDR3 spans 13 residues. V lost 5 bases and J lost 3, with 10 bases in between. The CDR3 here is CASSPRDDTEAFF. For the CDR3, the DNA is TGTGCCAGCAGTCCCAGGGATGACACTGAAGCTTTCTTT.

This clone was observed a handful of times. The chain employs TRBV5-1 and TRBJ2-1, with D perhaps matching TRBD2 (5 bases). CDR3 length: 12 amino acids. V was trimmed by 5 bases and J by 7 bases, leaving 10 bases between them. The germline CDR1 and CDR2 sequences are SGHRS and YFSETQ. The CDR3 spells CASSYSGNEQFF. DNA of the CDR3: TGCGCCAGCAGTTATTCGGGAAATGAGCAGTTCTTC.

The V and J genes are TRBV7-6 and TRBJ1-2; D is possibly TRBD1 (5 bases). The CDR3 consists of 14 residues. V was trimmed by 5 bases and J by 8 bases, leaving 18 bases between them. Germline assignment: CDR1 SGHVS and CDR2 FNYEAQ. This CDR3 is CASSPDTPHGGYTF. The CDR3 DNA is TGTGCCAGCAGCCCGGACACCCCGCACGGAGGCTACACCTTC.

This clone has a handful of counts. The rearrangement links TRBV19 to TRBJ1-1, with TRBD1 matching 10 bases. The CDR3 runs 16 residues. V was pared by 5 bases and J by 4 bases, with 10 bases of the junction left unmatched. Germline values: CDR1 LNHDA, CDR2 SQIVND (reference sequence). The CDR3 DNA follows: TGTGCCAGTAGTGTCGGGACAGGGGATAGGGGCACTGAAGCTTTCTTT. It yields the protein CASSVGTGDRGTEAFF.

This clone was counted between two and nine times. The genes are TRBV28 and TRBJ2-5, with 7 bases fitting TRBD1. The CDR3 loop spans 18 amino acids. Looked up from germline, CDR1 is MDHEN and CDR2 is SYDVKM. With 6 bases clipped from V and 0 bases from J, the junction kept 16 bases outside the gene matches. The CDR3 protein is CASRPWTGPVEYQETQYF. The CDR3 region has the DNA TGTGCCAGCAGACCCTGGACAGGCCCCGTAGAGTACCAAGAGACCCAGTACTTC.

The rearrangement uses TRBV29-1 and TRBJ1-1; no clear D gene. Trimming pared 7 bases from V and 2 bases from J, leaving 5 bases between. CDR3 length equals 10 residues. Germline V CDR1 and CDR2: SQVTM, ANQGSEA. CDR3 bases: TGCAGCGCAGATAACACTGAAGCTTTCTTT. Its protein is CSADNTEAFF.

This clone appeared a few times. The CDR3 reads CASSVGDRVDSNEKLFF. The DNA of the CDR3 is TGTGCCAGCAGCGTAGGGGACAGGGTTGATTCTAATGAAAAACTGTTTTTT. The chain joins TRBV9 to TRBJ1-4, with 9 bases matching TRBD1. CDR3 length: 17 residues. With 0 bases clipped from V and 3 bases from J, the junction kept 6 bases outside the gene matches. Germline CDR1 and CDR2: SGDLS and YYNGEE.

The chain joins TRBV11-3 to TRBJ2-7; 8 bases map to TRBD1. Germline CDR1 reads SGHNT; CDR2 reads YENEEA. The junction had 5 bases not matched to a gene; V was cut back by 1 base and J by 3 bases. This CDR3 is 15 amino acids long. The CDR3 sequence: CASSLVPGGLYEQYF. The CDR3 bases are TGTGCCAGCAGCTTAGTGCCAGGGGGCCTCTACGAGCAGTACTTC.

The rearrangement uses TRBV5-1 and TRBJ2-7; possible D gene TRBD1, 5 bases. CDR1 is SGHRS and CDR2 is YFSETQ in the germline V gene. V dropped 0 bases and J dropped 3 bases, with 10 bases sitting between them. This CDR3 spans 14 amino acids. The CDR3 reads CASSLEGKNYEQYF. CDR3 sequence (DNA): TGCGCCAGCAGCTTGGAGGGGAAGAACTACGAGCAGTACTTC.

In this sample, this clone turned up a few times. V usage is TRBV5-1 and J usage is TRBJ1-2, with TRBD1 matching over 7 bases. CDR3 length: 14 amino acids. Germline CDR1 reads SGHRS; CDR2 reads YFSETQ. The V gene end was trimmed by 8 bases and the J gene end by 2 bases; junction bases not matched to a gene: 9. DNA for the CDR3: TGCGCCAGTTCCCAGACAGGGAGGAACTATGGCTACACCTTC. Residues: CASSQTGRNYGYTF.

The gene calls are TRBV6-6 and TRBJ1-1; D call uncertain. The CDR3 length is 13 residues. CDR1 is MNHNY and CDR2 is SVGAGI in the germline V gene (reference sequence). The ends were cut back, 6 bases at V and 0 bases at J, with 8 bases in the middle. CDR3 sequence reads: CASSPNLNTEAFF. Here the CDR3 DNA reads TGTGCCAGCAGCCCAAACTTGAACACTGAAGCTTTCTTT.